Detailed here is one T cell receptor beta chain. Its cognate antigen has yet to be identified. A clone one base away is much larger, so this may be a read error. Library construction relied on PCR. The instrument was an Illumina HiSeq 4000. Preparation of bulk TCR libraries followed a previously described approach, with the TCR primers listed in Table S5. Purification of total RNA was performed with the Qiagen AllPrep DNA/RNA kit. Before analysis, reads from multiple sequencing runs of one library were combined. The paper's data handling went like this. Only reads with exact TCR constant sequence were kept, trimmed to 150 nt, and grouped by their 12-nt molecular barcodes. Reads inside each barcode group were sub-clustered using a 15% Levenshtein threshold, and a quality-weighted consensus sequence was constructed for each RNA molecule. Non-functional sequences were discarded, and so were lower-count sequences lying one edit away from another sequence. Based on fitting two negative binomial distributions, any barcode sub-cluster with under 20% of the maximum read count was discarded. Using fastp trimming at Q25 and MiXCR clonotype assembly, TCRdb reanalyzed the public sequencing data and kept in-frame beta chains. Under each unique CDR3 protein, matching rows form one entry showing the most common genes and DNA. TCRdb, not the original authors, processed these V and J calls. The sample includes over 55,000 distinct CDR3 sequences, with under 20% observed a single time. The ten largest account for approximately 1.5% of the sample.

CDR1 and CDR2 were assigned from the germline V gene (reference sequence) as MNHEY and SMNVEV. Taken from cysteine to phenylalanine, the CDR3 has 14 residues. Solely the CDR3 DNA is kept, with 42 bases framed from the first base. This sample was taken from a study of molecular identifiers for immune sequencing clone quantification listed by TCRdb under 2018. Study-level background: For a replicate experiment, RNA from roughly 18,000 or 92,000 naive CD8 T cells was divided into five aliquots, and four of the five aliquots were sequenced. CD8 T cells were used in a methods study to benchmark molecular-identifier clustering-based TCR repertoire sequencing (MIDCIRS) and TCR RNA copy counting.

Libraries of naive CD8 T cells were built from anywhere between about 18,000 and 1,000,000 sorted cells, with 10%, 30% or 50% of the purified RNA used. Naive CD8 T cells were FACS-sorted as CD8+CD4-CCR7+CD45RA+ on a BD FACSAria II into RLT Plus buffer. To test detection sensitivity, Jurkat RNA equivalent to more than 9 TCR copies was spiked into samples of about 19,000-1,000,000 naive CD8 T cells. CD8 T cells were enriched using RosetteSep CD8+ T Cell Enrichment Cocktail and Ficoll-Paque, and the enriched cells then underwent ACK red cell lysis. Study-wide conclusions, independent of this receptor: Spiked-in Jurkat TCR RNA (approximately 10 copies' worth), which is not part of the donor repertoire, was contained in the naive libraries. When barcode sub-clustering was left out, chimeric consensus sequences inflated TCR diversity, with chimeras reaching as high as 47%. Clones above 20 RNA copies held over 99% of molecules in CMV-specific effector cells but under 1% in naive cells. Spiked-in Jurkat TCR RNA equivalent to a single cell was reported to be detectable even among 850,000 to 1,000,000 naive CD8 T cells. Modeling estimated 2.5 to 3 recovered TCR RNA copies per cell, compared with about ten by digital PCR, which implies roughly 30% capture efficiency. Identical TCR molecules sharing a barcode could cause highly expanded clone sizes to be underestimated.

This clonotype was sampled from a human donor in good health. Some libraries in this study had Jurkat cell RNA spiked in. The source material was naive CD8+ T cells from blood, with Jurkat cell RNA spiked in. Explained via the paper, the cell subset or site label denotes: FACS-sorted CD8+CD4-CCR7+CD45RA+ naive T cells. The sequence joins TRBV27 to TRBJ2-5; confidence is insufficient to name the D gene. The DNA sequence reads TGTGTCAGCAGTTTATTGTACAGCGCAGAGACCCAGTACTTC. It codes for CVSSLLYSAETQYF.